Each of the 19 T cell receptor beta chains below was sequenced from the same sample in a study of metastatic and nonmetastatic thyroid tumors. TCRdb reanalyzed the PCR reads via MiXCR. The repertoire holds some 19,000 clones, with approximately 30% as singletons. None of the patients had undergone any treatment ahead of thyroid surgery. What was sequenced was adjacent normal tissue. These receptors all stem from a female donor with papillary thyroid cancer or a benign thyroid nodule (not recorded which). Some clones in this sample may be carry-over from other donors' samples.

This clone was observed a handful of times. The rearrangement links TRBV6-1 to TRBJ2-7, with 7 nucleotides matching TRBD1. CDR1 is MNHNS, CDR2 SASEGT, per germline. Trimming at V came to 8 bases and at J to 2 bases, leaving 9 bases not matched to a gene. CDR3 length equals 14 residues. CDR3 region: CASRARGPPYEQYF. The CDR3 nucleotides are TGTGCCAGCCGTGCGAGGGGGCCTCCCTACGAGCAGTACTTC.

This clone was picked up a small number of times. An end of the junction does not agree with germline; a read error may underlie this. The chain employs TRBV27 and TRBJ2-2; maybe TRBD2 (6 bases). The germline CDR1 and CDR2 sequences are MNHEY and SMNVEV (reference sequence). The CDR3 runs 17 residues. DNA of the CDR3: TGTGCCACCTTTCCGAGGAGGGCAGGGCCTAACACAGGGGAGCTGTTTTTT. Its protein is CATFPRRAGPNTGELFF.

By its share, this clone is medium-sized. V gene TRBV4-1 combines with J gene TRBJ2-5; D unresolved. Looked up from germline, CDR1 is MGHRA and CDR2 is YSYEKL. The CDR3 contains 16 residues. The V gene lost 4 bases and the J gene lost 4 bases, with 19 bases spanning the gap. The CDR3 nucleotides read TGCGCCAGCAGCCGAAAAGGGAACCCTACTGGAGAGACCCAGTACTTC. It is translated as CASSRKGNPTGETQYF.

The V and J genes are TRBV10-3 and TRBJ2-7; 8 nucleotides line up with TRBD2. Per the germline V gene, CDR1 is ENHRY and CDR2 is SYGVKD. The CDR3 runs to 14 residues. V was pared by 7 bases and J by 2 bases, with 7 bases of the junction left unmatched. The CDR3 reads CAIMSPGLAYEQYF. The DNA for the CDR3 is TGTGCCATCATGTCCCCGGGACTAGCCTACGAGCAGTACTTC.

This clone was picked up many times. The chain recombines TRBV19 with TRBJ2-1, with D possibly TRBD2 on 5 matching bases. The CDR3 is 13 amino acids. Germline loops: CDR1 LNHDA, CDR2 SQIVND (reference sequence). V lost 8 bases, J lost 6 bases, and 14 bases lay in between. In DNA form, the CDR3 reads TGTGCCAGTTCCCACCGAGGAGGCAATGAGCAGTTCTTC. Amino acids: CASSHRGGNEQFF.

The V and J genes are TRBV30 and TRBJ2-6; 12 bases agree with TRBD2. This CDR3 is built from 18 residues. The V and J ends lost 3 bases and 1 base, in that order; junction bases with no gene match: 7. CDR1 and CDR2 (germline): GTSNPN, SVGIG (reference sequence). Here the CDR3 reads CAWRTSGSPGSGANVLTF. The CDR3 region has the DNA TGTGCCTGGAGGACTAGCGGGAGCCCAGGATCTGGGGCCAACGTCCTGACTTTC.

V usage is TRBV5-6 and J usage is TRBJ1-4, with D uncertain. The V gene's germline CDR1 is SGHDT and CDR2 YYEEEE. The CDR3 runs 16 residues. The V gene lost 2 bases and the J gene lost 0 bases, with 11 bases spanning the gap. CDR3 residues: CASSFLSEATNEKLFF. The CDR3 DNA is TGTGCCAGCAGCTTCTTGTCCGAAGCAACTAATGAAAAACTGTTTTTT.

CDR3 DNA: TGTGCCAGCAGCTTAGGCGGGGGGTCGGGGACTCAGCCCCAGCATTTT. Translated: CASSLGGGSGTQPQHF. The chain links TRBV7-6 to TRBJ1-5, with D perhaps matching TRBD1 (5 bases). Germline V CDR1 and CDR2: SGHVS, FNYEAQ. The CDR3 has 16 residues. Trimming stripped 1 base from V and 6 bases from J, with 16 bases between. Based on the CDR3 plus reference TRBV7-6 and TRBJ1-5, the full variable domain is GAGVSQSPRYKVTKRGQDVALRCDPISGHVSLYWYRQALGQGPEFLTYFNYEAQQDKSGLPNDRFSAERPEGSISTLTIQRTEQRDSAMYRCASSLGGGSGTQPQHFGDGTRLSIL.

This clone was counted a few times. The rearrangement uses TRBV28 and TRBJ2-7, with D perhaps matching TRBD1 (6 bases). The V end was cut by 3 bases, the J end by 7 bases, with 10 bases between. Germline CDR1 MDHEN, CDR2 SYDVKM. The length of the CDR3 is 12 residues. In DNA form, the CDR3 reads TGTGCCAGCAGTTTGGGGGCGGGTGAGCAGTACTTC. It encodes CASSLGAGEQYF.

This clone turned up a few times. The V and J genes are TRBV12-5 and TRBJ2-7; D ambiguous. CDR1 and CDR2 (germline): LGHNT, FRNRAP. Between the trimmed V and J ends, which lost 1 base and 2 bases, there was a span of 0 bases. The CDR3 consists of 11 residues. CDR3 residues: CASGLAYEQYF. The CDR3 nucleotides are TGTGCTAGTGGTTTGGCCTACGAGCAGTACTTC.

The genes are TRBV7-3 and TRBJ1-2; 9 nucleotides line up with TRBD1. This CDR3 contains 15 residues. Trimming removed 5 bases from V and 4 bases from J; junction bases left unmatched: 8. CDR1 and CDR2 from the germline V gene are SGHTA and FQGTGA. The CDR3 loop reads CASSPGTGSGYGYTF. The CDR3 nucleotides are TGTGCCAGCAGCCCAGGGACAGGGAGCGGCTATGGCTACACCTTC.

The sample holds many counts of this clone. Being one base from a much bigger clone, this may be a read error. CDR3 bases: TGTGCCAGCAGCTTAACGGTGGACTATGGCTACACCTTC. The encoded protein is CASSLTVDYGYTF. The genes are TRBV7-3 and TRBJ1-2; D unclear. Germline CDR1 is SGHTA and CDR2 is FQGTGA. The CDR3 consists of 13 residues. The ends were cut back, 0 bases at V and 3 bases at J, with 5 bases in the middle.

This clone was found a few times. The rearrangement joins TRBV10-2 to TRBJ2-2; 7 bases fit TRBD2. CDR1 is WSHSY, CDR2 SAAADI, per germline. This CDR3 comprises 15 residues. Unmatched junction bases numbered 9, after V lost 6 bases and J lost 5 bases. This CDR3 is CASSERGGGTGELFF. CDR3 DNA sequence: TGCGCCAGCAGCGAGCGCGGGGGAGGGACCGGGGAGCTGTTTTTT.

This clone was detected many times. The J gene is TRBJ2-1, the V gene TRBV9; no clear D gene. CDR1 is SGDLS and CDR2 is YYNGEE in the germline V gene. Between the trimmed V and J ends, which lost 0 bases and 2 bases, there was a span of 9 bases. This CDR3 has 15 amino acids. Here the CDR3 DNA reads TGTGCCAGCAGCGTAGGTCCAGTCCCCTACAATGAGCAGTTCTTC. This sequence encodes CASSVGPVPYNEQFF. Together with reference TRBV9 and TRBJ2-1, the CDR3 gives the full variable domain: DSGVTQTPKHLITATGQRVTLRCSPRSGDLSVYWYQQSLDQGLQFLIQYYNGEERAKGNILERFSAQQFPDLHSELNLSSLELGDSALYFCASSVGPVPYNEQFFGPGTRLTVL.

The CDR3 region has the DNA TGTGCCAGCAGTTTATCGCGCTTCACAGATACGCAGTATTTT. This codes for CASSLSRFTDTQYF. The V and J genes are TRBV27 and TRBJ2-3; D not resolved. CDR3 length equals 14 residues. V lost 0 bases and J 2 bases, leaving 6 bases between the germline ends. Germline-derived CDR1 and CDR2 are MNHEY and SMNVEV (reference sequence).

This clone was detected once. The CDR3 nucleotides read TGTGCCAGCAGCGTAAACCCGGACAGGGGTAACTATGGCTACACCTTC. Amino acids: CASSVNPDRGNYGYTF. The chain links TRBV9 to TRBJ1-2, with 9 nucleotides matching TRBD1. V trimming: 1 base; J trimming: 1 base; junction bases outside the gene matches: 5. The CDR3 contains 16 residues. Germline CDR1 reads SGDLS; CDR2 reads YYNGEE. The complete variable domain, with remaining parts taken from reference TRBV9 and TRBJ1-2, reads DSGVTQTPKHLITATGQRVTLRCSPRSGDLSVYWYQQSLDQGLQFLIQYYNGEERAKGNILERFSAQQFPDLHSELNLSSLELGDSALYFCASSVNPDRGNYGYTFGSGTRLTVV.

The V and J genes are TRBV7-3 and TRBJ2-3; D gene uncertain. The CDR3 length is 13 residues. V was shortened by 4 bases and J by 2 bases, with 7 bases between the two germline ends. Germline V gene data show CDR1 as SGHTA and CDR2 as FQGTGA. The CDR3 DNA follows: TGTGCCAGCAGCTCCCGAGCCACAGATACGCAGTATTTT. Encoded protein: CASSSRATDTQYF.

CDR3 loop: CASSDHSTSDTGELFF. In DNA, the CDR3 is TGTGCCAGCAGTGACCACAGCACCTCGGACACCGGGGAGCTGTTTTTT. This chain uses TRBV6-1 with TRBJ2-2; D gene ambiguous. Germline loops: CDR1 MNHNS, CDR2 SASEGT. V was trimmed by 3 bases and J by 3 bases, leaving 14 bases between them. The CDR3 is 16 residues long.

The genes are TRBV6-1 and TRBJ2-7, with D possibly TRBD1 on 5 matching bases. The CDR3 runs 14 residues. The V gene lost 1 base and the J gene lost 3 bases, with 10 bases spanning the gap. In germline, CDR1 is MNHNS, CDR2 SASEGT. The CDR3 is CASSEEPGIYEQYF. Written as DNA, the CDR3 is TGTGCCAGCAGTGAAGAACCAGGGATCTACGAGCAGTACTTC.